The 15 T cell receptor beta chains below were found in one sample sequenced in a study of cytomegalovirus exposure and HLA in healthy donors. Primers for the PCR totalled 60 Vbeta and 13 Jbeta. Libraries were prepared by immunoSEQ multiplex PCR; TCRdb keeps only in-frame clonotypes and omits some of them. The sample lists around 120,000 clones, roughly a tenth occurring once. Sequencing used PBMCs. The receptors shown here come from a man younger than 40 in good health and CMV-seronegative.

This rearrangement joins TRBV4-3 to TRBJ2-3, with TRBD2 identical over 8 bases. Germline CDR1 reads LGHNA; CDR2 reads YSLEER. The J segment lost 4 bases and the V segment lost 4 bases, leaving 4 bases of the junction unmatched. The CDR3 covers 14 residues. CDR3 coding DNA: TGCGCCAGCAGCCCTGGACTAGCAGCAGATACGCAGTATTTT. Its translation is CASSPGLAADTQYF.

This clone showed up just a few times. This chain links TRBV10-3 with TRBJ2-7, with D possibly matching TRBD2 (6 bases). The CDR3 loop spans 16 amino acids. Trimming removed 5 bases at V and 1 base at J, with 18 bases between. CDR1 is ENHRY and CDR2 is SYGVKD in the germline V gene. The CDR3 region has the DNA TGTGCCATCAGTCCGCGTCTCCTGGGGGGATCCTACGAGCAGTACTTC. It yields the protein CAISPRLLGGSYEQYF.

This clone was counted only a few times. This sequence joins TRBV7-9 and TRBJ2-7; 8 bases line up with TRBD1. CDR1 and CDR2 (germline): SEHNR, FQNEAQ (reference sequence). The CDR3 is made up of 13 amino acids. With 10 bases clipped from V and 6 bases from J, the junction kept 11 bases outside the gene matches. Here the CDR3 reads CATEGDRTREQYF. DNA of the CDR3: TGTGCCACCGAGGGGGACAGGACCCGCGAGCAGTACTTC.

The rearrangement uses TRBV5-1 and TRBJ2-7; D may be TRBD1 (6 bases). V was shortened by 4 bases and J by 3 bases, with 17 bases between the two germline ends. CDR1 is SGHRS and CDR2 is YFSETQ in the germline V gene. This CDR3 contains 15 residues. In DNA, the CDR3 is TGCGCCAGCAGCCCCGGACAGACCCCTAGCTACGAGCAGTACTTC. It encodes CASSPGQTPSYEQYF.

V usage is TRBV7-9 and J usage is TRBJ2-1; D gene unclear. Trimming left V 5 bases short and J 1 base short, with 15 bases between. The CDR3 runs 16 residues. From germline, CDR1 is SEHNR and CDR2 FQNEAQ (reference sequence). The CDR3 loop is CASSHTPASSYNEQFF. CDR3 nucleotides: TGTGCCAGCAGCCACACGCCTGCCTCATCCTACAATGAGCAGTTCTTC.

The V call is TRBV5-1, the J call TRBJ2-5; TRBD1 agrees at 9 bases. This CDR3 contains 13 residues. J gave up 5 bases and V 4 bases, and 3 bases lay outside the gene matches. Germline values: CDR1 SGHRS, CDR2 YFSETQ. The CDR3 DNA sequence: TGCGCCAGCAGCACCGGGACAGGGGAGACCCAGTACTTC. It encodes CASSTGTGETQYF.

The table lists this clone with a few counts. DNA for the CDR3: TGCGCCAGCAGCCAAGAGAGCGGGAGCGGCACAGATACGCAGTATTTT. Residues: CASSQESGSGTDTQYF. The rearrangement uses TRBV4-1 and TRBJ2-3; 8 positions agree with TRBD2. The V gene end was trimmed by 0 bases and the J gene end by 1 base; junction bases not matched to a gene: 3. This CDR3 comprises 16 residues. The V gene's germline CDR1 is MGHRA and CDR2 YSYEKL.

The chain is built from TRBV6-6 and TRBJ2-1; 7 bases map to TRBD2. Unmatched junction bases numbered 5, after V lost 1 base and J lost 8 bases. CDR1 is MNHNY, CDR2 SVGAGI, per germline (reference sequence). This CDR3 region has 14 residues. The CDR3 loop is CASSYLTSPHEQFF. CDR3 coding DNA: TGTGCCAGCAGTTACTTGACTAGCCCACATGAGCAGTTCTTC.

This chain joins TRBV27 and TRBJ2-7; 10 bases map to TRBD2. Germline V CDR1 and CDR2: MNHEY, SMNVEV (reference sequence). The CDR3 contains 16 residues. Losses at the gene ends were 1 base for V and 2 bases for J; bases not matched to a gene: 5. CDR3 bases: TGTGCCAGCAGTTTATTTTCCGGACTAGCGGCCTACGAGCAGTACTTC. Its translation is CASSLFSGLAAYEQYF.

This clone has more than one count but fewer than ten. The V gene is TRBV25-1, the J gene TRBJ2-7; D perhaps matches TRBD1 (7 bases). The germline V gene encodes CDR1 MGHDK and CDR2 SYGVNS. The CDR3 covers 11 residues. Trimming took off 6 bases at V and 7 bases at J, with 10 bases between the two ends. CDR3 sequence reads: CASSQGGEQYF. In DNA form, the CDR3 reads TGTGCCAGCAGCCAGGGGGGAGAGCAGTACTTC.

This clone was seen a handful of times. The V call is TRBV5-1, the J call TRBJ1-5; the match to TRBD1 covers 12 bases. This CDR3 is 16 amino acids long. Unmatched junction bases numbered 3, after V lost 0 bases and J lost 5 bases. Germline V gene lookup returns CDR1 SGHRS and CDR2 YFSETQ. The DNA for the CDR3 is TGCGCCAGCAGCTTGGGGGACAGGGGGCGAGATCAGCCCCAGCATTTT. The encoded protein is CASSLGDRGRDQPQHF.

This sequence joins TRBV7-2 and TRBJ2-7; D perhaps matches TRBD2 (6 bases). Germline loops: CDR1 SGHTA, CDR2 FQGNSA. V was clipped by 0 bases and J by 0 bases, with 15 bases between them. The CDR3 extends over 17 amino acids. The chain's CDR3 is CASSLAGGVGGSYEQYF. In nucleotides, the CDR3 is TGTGCCAGCAGCTTAGCGGGAGGTGTCGGAGGCTCCTACGAGCAGTACTTC.

This chain connects TRBV5-1 to TRBJ2-7; D is perhaps TRBD1 (6 bases). The CDR3 totals 15 residues. Trimming removed 3 bases at V and 3 bases at J, with 16 bases between. Germline CDR1 SGHRS, CDR2 YFSETQ. The CDR3 sequence is CASSSEPGQGYEQYF. The DNA of the CDR3 is TGCGCCAGCAGCTCGGAACCGGGACAAGGCTACGAGCAGTACTTC.

The table lists this clone with a count of one. One end of the junction varies from germline; a read error may be responsible. The genes are TRBV2 and TRBJ2-5, with 7 positions matching TRBD1. Germline CDR1 is SNHLY and CDR2 is FYNNEI. This CDR3 spans 15 amino acids. The CDR3 DNA follows: TGTGCCAGCAGGCCGAGGCCGACAGGGTCAGAGACCAAGTACTTC. Its protein product is CASRPRPTGSETKYF.

This clone was seen a few times. V is TRBV30 and J is TRBJ2-5; D is perhaps TRBD1 (6 bases). The CDR3 runs to 13 residues. The V end was cut by 2 bases, the J end by 5 bases, with 12 bases between. Germline V gives CDR1 GTSNPN, CDR2 SVGIG (reference sequence). This chain's CDR3 is CAWSSGARETQYF. The CDR3 bases are TGTGCCTGGAGTTCAGGGGCGCGGGAGACCCAGTACTTC.